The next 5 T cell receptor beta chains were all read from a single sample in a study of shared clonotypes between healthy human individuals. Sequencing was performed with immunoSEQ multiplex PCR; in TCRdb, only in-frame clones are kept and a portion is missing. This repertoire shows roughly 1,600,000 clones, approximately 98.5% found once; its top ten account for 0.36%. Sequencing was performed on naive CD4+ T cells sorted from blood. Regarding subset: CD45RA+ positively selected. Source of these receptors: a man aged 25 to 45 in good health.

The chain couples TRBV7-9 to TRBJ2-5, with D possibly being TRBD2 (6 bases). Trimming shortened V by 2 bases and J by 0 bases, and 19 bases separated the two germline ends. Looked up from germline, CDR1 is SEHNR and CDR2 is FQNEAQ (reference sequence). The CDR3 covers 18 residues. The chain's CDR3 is CASSLLPGEPQYQETQYF. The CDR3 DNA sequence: TGTGCCAGCAGCTTACTTCCGGGGGAGCCTCAATACCAAGAGACCCAGTACTTC.

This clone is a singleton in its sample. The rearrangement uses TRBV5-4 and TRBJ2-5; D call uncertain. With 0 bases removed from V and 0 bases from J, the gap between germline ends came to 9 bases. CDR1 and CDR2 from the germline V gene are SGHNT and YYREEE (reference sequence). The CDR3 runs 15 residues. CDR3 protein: CASSLDKTYQETQYF. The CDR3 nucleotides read TGTGCCAGCAGCTTGGACAAGACTTACCAAGAGACCCAGTACTTC. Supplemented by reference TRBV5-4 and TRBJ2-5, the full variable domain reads ETGVTQSPTHLIKTRGQQVTLRCSSQSGHNTVSWYQQALGQGPQFIFQYYREEENGRGNFPPRFSGLQFPNYSSELNVNALELDDSALYLCASSLDKTYQETQYFGPGTRLLVL.

The CDR3 DNA reads TGTGCCAGCAGCTTTAGCGCAAAGAGGAGAGAGACCCAGTACTTC. Its protein product is CASSFSAKRRETQYF. The chain combines TRBV27 with TRBJ2-5; possibly TRBD2 for D (5 bases). The germline V gene encodes CDR1 MNHEY and CDR2 SMNVEV (reference sequence). This CDR3 has 15 residues. Trimming pared 6 bases from V and 4 bases from J, leaving 18 bases between.

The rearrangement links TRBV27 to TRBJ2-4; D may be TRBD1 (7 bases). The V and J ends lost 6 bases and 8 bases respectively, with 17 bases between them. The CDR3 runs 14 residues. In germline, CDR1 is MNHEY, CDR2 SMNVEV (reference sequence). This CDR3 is CASSAHRGGDIQYF. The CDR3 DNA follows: TGTGCCAGCAGCGCCCACAGGGGAGGTGACATTCAGTACTTC.

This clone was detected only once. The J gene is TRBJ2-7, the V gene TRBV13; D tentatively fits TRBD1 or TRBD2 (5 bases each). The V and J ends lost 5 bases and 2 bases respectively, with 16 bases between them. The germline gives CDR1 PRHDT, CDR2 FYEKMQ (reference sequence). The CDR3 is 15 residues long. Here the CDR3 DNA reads TGTGCCAGCAGCCCGGGACCGATGTCCGCCTACGAGCAGTACTTC. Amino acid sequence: CASSPGPMSAYEQYF.